Shown below are 26 T cell receptor beta chains from a single sample sequenced in a study of blood T cell repertoires in COVID-19. Assay used: immunoSEQ multiplex PCR; TCRdb lists only in-frame clones, some missing. The sample carries around 270,000 clones, around 89% recorded once. Sample: peripheral blood. The receptors originated from a man aged 35-49 years with acute or convalescent COVID-19.

The J gene is TRBJ1-1, the V gene TRBV6-5, with 10 bases fitting TRBD1. The CDR3 length is 13 residues. Germline trimming cut 8 bases from V and 5 bases from J; bases unmatched to any gene: 5. Germline V gives CDR1 MNHEY, CDR2 SVGAGI. The DNA for the CDR3 is TGTGCCAGCGGAGACAGGGGGCGAACTGAAGCTTTCTTT. Protein: CASGDRGRTEAFF.

The rearrangement links TRBV10-1 to TRBJ1-2; D perhaps matches TRBD1 (6 bases). Trimming removed 1 base at V and 6 bases at J, with 9 bases between. Germline CDR1 WNHNN, CDR2 SYGVQD (reference sequence). The CDR3 consists of 13 residues. CDR3 protein: CASSEYREDGYTF. Here the CDR3 DNA reads TGCGCCAGCAGTGAGTACAGGGAAGATGGCTACACCTTC.

The chain carries TRBV10-2 and TRBJ1-1, with a possible D match to TRBD1 (6 bases). This CDR3 contains 13 residues. The V gene's germline CDR1 is WSHSY and CDR2 SAAADI. V lost 7 bases, J lost 8 bases, and 17 bases lay in between. The CDR3 DNA follows: TGCGCCAGCATCTCCGGGACATTCTCAGAAGCTTTCTTT. It translates to CASISGTFSEAFF.

This clone appeared a single time. The rearrangement uses TRBV13 and TRBJ1-2; the D gene is possibly TRBD1 (5 bases). The germline gives CDR1 PRHDT, CDR2 FYEKMQ (reference sequence). V was pared by 1 base and J by 4 bases, with 16 bases between. The CDR3 consists of 16 residues. The CDR3 coding sequence is TGTGCCAGCAGCTTAGTAGGCAGGGTGCGTAGCTATGGCTACACCTTC. Protein sequence: CASSLVGRVRSYGYTF.

V gene TRBV2 combines with J gene TRBJ1-6; TRBD1 aligns across 8 bases. Germline-derived CDR1 and CDR2 are SNHLY and FYNNEI. CDR3 length: 15 amino acids. The junction had 10 bases not matched to a gene; V was cut back by 6 bases and J by 9 bases. The CDR3 nucleotides read TGTGCCAGCAGAGTGGACAGGGTATTCGGTTCACCCCTCCACTTT. Amino acids: CASRVDRVFGSPLHF.

The chain recombines TRBV7-9 with TRBJ1-5; 9 positions agree with TRBD1. Germline V CDR1 and CDR2: SEHNR, FQNEAQ (reference sequence). V lost 5 bases and J lost 7; bases outside the gene matches: 3. This CDR3 contains 13 residues. The CDR3 DNA sequence: TGTGCCAGCAGCAGACAGGGGGGGCAGCCCCAGCATTTT. Its translation: CASSRQGGQPQHF. Based on the CDR3 plus reference TRBV7-9 and TRBJ1-5, the full variable domain is DTGVSQNPRHKITKRGQNVTFRCDPISEHNRLYWYRQTLGQGPEFLTYFQNEAQLEKSRLLSDRFSAERPKGSFSTLEIQRTEQGDSAMYLCASSRQGGQPQHFGDGTRLSIL.

The chain links TRBV6-6 to TRBJ1-2, with a weak D call TRBD1 (6 bases). In germline, CDR1 is MNHNY, CDR2 SVGAGI (reference sequence). Trimming pared 0 bases from V and 7 bases from J, leaving 18 bases between. This CDR3 has 16 amino acids. The CDR3 DNA reads TGTGCCAGCAGTTACTCGAAGGGGGAACTTAATGGTGGCTACACCTTC. It encodes CASSYSKGELNGGYTF.

The chain joins TRBV5-1 to TRBJ2-7; D remains ambiguous. The CDR3 has 12 residues. Trimming left V 4 bases short and J 0 bases short, with 5 bases between. In germline, CDR1 is SGHRS, CDR2 YFSETQ. In DNA, the CDR3 is TGCGCCAGCAGCAAACACTCCTACGAGCAGTACTTC. Translating gives CASSKHSYEQYF.

The chain uses TRBV27 and TRBJ2-1; perhaps TRBD1 as D (5 bases). The V and J ends lost 3 bases and 10 bases respectively, with 19 bases between them. Germline CDR1 is MNHEY and CDR2 is SMNVEV (reference sequence). The CDR3 loop spans 15 amino acids. The CDR3 DNA is TGTGCCAGCAGTTTCCCTCAGGGTGGGATTTGGGAGCAGTTCTTC. This encodes CASSFPQGGIWEQFF.

The rearrangement uses TRBV6-5 and TRBJ1-2; TRBD1 matches at 8 bases. The V gene end was trimmed by 8 bases and the J gene end by 8 bases; junction bases not matched to a gene: 10. Germline CDR1 is MNHEY and CDR2 is SVGAGI. This CDR3 comprises 13 residues. The CDR3 DNA follows: TGTGCCAGCTTAGAAAGACAGGGGCGAGGCTACACCTTC. This sequence encodes CASLERQGRGYTF.

The chain couples TRBV5-1 to TRBJ2-3, with 7 positions matching TRBD2. The CDR3 sequence is 15 residues long. The J segment lost 4 bases and the V segment lost 2 bases, leaving 7 bases of the junction unmatched. Per the germline V gene, CDR1 is SGHRS and CDR2 is YFSETQ. CDR3 region: CASSLRLADSDTQYF. As DNA, the CDR3 is TGCGCCAGCAGCTTAAGGCTAGCGGATTCAGATACGCAGTATTTT.

This chain connects TRBV27 to TRBJ1-2; D is perhaps TRBD1 (5 bases). V lost 6 bases and J 4 bases, leaving 18 bases between the germline ends. The CDR3 has 15 residues. Germline V lookup: CDR1 MNHEY, CDR2 SMNVEV (reference sequence). CDR3 bases: TGTGCCAGCAGACCCGAGTTCGGGGGAAGCTATGGCTACACCTTC. Its translation is CASRPEFGGSYGYTF.

This chain connects TRBV7-8 to TRBJ2-1, with TRBD2 matching over 11 bases. With 0 bases clipped from V and 8 bases from J, the junction kept 12 bases outside the gene matches. The CDR3 is made up of 18 amino acids. Germline V lookup: CDR1 SGHVS, CDR2 FQNEAQ. The CDR3 here is CASSLATSGGLTSHEQFF. CDR3 DNA: TGTGCCAGCAGCTTAGCAACTAGCGGGGGCCTAACTAGCCATGAGCAGTTCTTC.

The chain joins TRBV5-1 to TRBJ1-2; tentative D call: TRBD1 (5 bases). Germline V gives CDR1 SGHRS, CDR2 YFSETQ. V was clipped by 4 bases and J by 3 bases, with 13 bases between them. This CDR3 has 14 amino acids. The CDR3 reads CASSRATEDYGYTF. Written as DNA, the CDR3 is TGCGCCAGCAGCAGGGCGACAGAAGACTATGGCTACACCTTC. Full variable domain (rest looked up from reference TRBV5-1 and TRBJ1-2): KAGVTQTPRYLIKTRGQQVTLSCSPISGHRSVSWYQQTPGQGLQFLFEYFSETQRNKGNFPGRFSGRQFSNSRSEMNVSTLELGDSALYLCASSRATEDYGYTFGSGTRLTVV.

This clone has only one observation. This chain joins TRBV29-1 and TRBJ2-3, with 12 nucleotides matching TRBD2. Germline values: CDR1 SQVTM, CDR2 ANQGSEA. After removal of 6 bases from V and 2 bases from J, the junction contained 6 bases not matched to a gene. The CDR3 runs 15 residues. CDR3 amino acids: CSVTLAGGPTDTQYF. CDR3 DNA sequence: TGCAGCGTCACACTAGCGGGGGGCCCCACAGATACGCAGTATTTT.

This CDR3 is CASSVAGGTSYEQYF. The CDR3 DNA follows: TGTGCCAGCAGCGTAGCTGGAGGGACCTCCTACGAGCAGTACTTC. V is TRBV9 and J is TRBJ2-7, with TRBD2 as a possible D gene (6 bases). This CDR3 is built from 15 residues. Germline V gene sequence: CDR1 SGDLS, CDR2 YYNGEE. Trimming stripped 0 bases from V and 0 bases from J, with 10 bases between.

The V gene is TRBV11-1, the J gene TRBJ1-2, with 9 bases that match TRBD1. The V segment lost 6 bases and the J segment 9 bases; nucleotides outside the gene matches: 17. CDR3 size: 16 residues. Germline V lookup: CDR1 SGHAT, CDR2 FQDESV (reference sequence). The CDR3 here is CASSSQSGTGKRSYTF. In nucleotides, the CDR3 is TGTGCCAGCAGTTCACAATCGGGGACAGGGAAACGGAGCTACACCTTC.

This chain joins TRBV6-1 and TRBJ1-2; tentative D call: TRBD1 (6 bases). This CDR3 region has 16 residues. Trimming took off 1 base at V and 2 bases at J, with 14 bases between the two ends. In germline, CDR1 is MNHNS, CDR2 SASEGT. CDR3 loop: CASSEGGYRANYGYTF. CDR3 DNA sequence: TGTGCCAGCAGTGAAGGGGGGTACAGGGCGAACTATGGCTACACCTTC.

This clone was observed a handful of times. CDR3 in DNA: TGTGCCACCAGTGATTTGGGGCTTGGCTACACCTTC. It yields the protein CATSDLGLGYTF. The chain employs TRBV24-1 and TRBJ1-2; D call uncertain. Germline assignment: CDR1 KGHDR and CDR2 SFDVKD. This CDR3 spans 12 amino acids. Trimming pared 0 bases from V and 7 bases from J, leaving 5 bases between.

A word on this clone: Within the sample, other DNA sequences also encode this same CDR3. The genes are TRBV12-3 or TRBV12-4 and TRBJ2-7, with D tentatively TRBD1 (6 bases). The CDR3 runs 12 residues. V lost 3 bases, J lost 4 bases, and 7 bases lay in between. The CDR3 DNA follows: TGTGCCAGCAGTTTGGACAGTTACGAGCAGTACTTC. It codes for CASSLDSYEQYF.

V gene TRBV30 combines with J gene TRBJ2-1; D is perhaps TRBD1 (7 bases). The CDR3 length is 12 residues. CDR1 GTSNPN and CDR2 SVGIG come from the germline V gene (reference sequence). V lost 4 bases and J lost 15, with 19 bases in between. CDR3 bases: TGTGCCTGGACTCGGCAGGGGGGATTTCGGTTCTTC. As protein: CAWTRQGGFRFF.

This chain connects TRBV6-4 to TRBJ2-3, with TRBD2 matching 8 bases. This CDR3 region has 14 residues. Germline V gene data show CDR1 as MRHNA and CDR2 as SNTAGT. V was pared by 5 bases and J by 5 bases, with 6 bases of the junction left unmatched. CDR3 nucleotides: TGTGCCAGCAGTCGGACTAGCTTGGGAGATACGCAGTATTTT. Encoded protein: CASSRTSLGDTQYF.

This clone showed up just a few times. CDR3 in DNA: TGTGCCAGCAGCCAAGGATCGGTGTATGGAAACACCATATATTTT. Its translation is CASSQGSVYGNTIYF. The chain couples TRBV3-1 (or the pseudogene TRBV3-2) to TRBJ1-3; D gene ambiguous. This CDR3 has 15 residues. The V gene lost 1 base and the J gene lost 3 bases, with 10 bases spanning the gap. Germline CDR1 is LGHDT and CDR2 is YNNKEL (reference sequence).

The chain has TRBV7-9 and TRBJ1-4; the match to TRBD1 covers 10 bases. The V gene's germline CDR1 is SEHNR and CDR2 FQNEAQ (reference sequence). There are 15 residues in the CDR3. The ends lost 5 bases at V and 8 bases at J; junction bases unmatched: 8. Here the CDR3 reads CASSNRDRGGEKLFF. The CDR3 DNA follows: TGTGCCAGCAGCAACCGGGACAGGGGCGGAGAAAAACTGTTTTTT.

This clone occurred once. In DNA form, the CDR3 reads TGTGCCAGCAGCTTAGATGGGACAGGGGTGAACACTGAAGCTTTCTTT. It translates to CASSLDGTGVNTEAFF. The rearrangement links TRBV7-6 to TRBJ1-1, with 10 nucleotides matching TRBD1. Per the germline V gene, CDR1 is SGHVS and CDR2 is FNYEAQ. The CDR3 extends over 16 amino acids. With 1 base clipped from V and 0 bases from J, the junction kept 2 bases outside the gene matches.

The chain links TRBV7-2 to TRBJ2-1; D call uncertain. The CDR3 loop spans 15 amino acids. Germline V gene lookup returns CDR1 SGHTA and CDR2 FQGNSA. The V gene lost 0 bases and the J gene lost 4 bases, with 10 bases spanning the gap. The CDR3 protein is CASSLARQMYNEQFF. As DNA, the CDR3 is TGTGCCAGCAGCTTAGCGCGGCAGATGTACAATGAGCAGTTCTTC.